These 2 T cell receptor beta chains originate from one sample sequenced in a study of cytomegalovirus exposure and HLA in healthy donors (dated by TCRdb to about 2017). Library construction relied on the immunoSEQ multiplex PCR assay. For the multiplex PCR, a mixture combining 60 forward primers for TCR Vbeta segments and 13 reverse primers for TCR Jbeta segments was used. The table was pulled from immuneACCESS by TCRdb, which kept in-frame rearrangements only. Such tables lose some clones; where checked, under half of the loss comes from unresolved V genes, and the rest has no known cause. The sample has 150,000 to 200,000 clones on record, roughly 87% of them singletons. Together, the top ten hold around 0.21% of the sample. Sequenced sample: PBMCs. The receptor source for this set is a girl under three years old in good health and CMV-seronegative.

The rearrangement links TRBV19 to TRBJ1-5; 8 bases map to TRBD1. Germline lookup yields CDR1 LNHDA and CDR2 SQIVND (reference sequence). J lost 3 bases, V lost 3 bases, and 7 bases had no gene match. This CDR3 has 16 amino acids. The CDR3 here is CASSMPGQVPNQPQHF. The CDR3 coding sequence is TGTGCCAGTAGTATGCCGGGACAGGTACCCAATCAGCCCCAGCATTTT.

This rearrangement joins TRBV30 to TRBJ1-1, with unresolved D. The CDR3 loop spans 12 amino acids. Trimming stripped 1 base from V and 4 bases from J, with 7 bases between. The germline V gene has CDR1 GTSNPN and CDR2 SVGIG (reference sequence). CDR3 protein: CAWSAGITEAFF. CDR3 DNA sequence: TGTGCCTGGAGTGCGGGAATCACTGAAGCTTTCTTT.